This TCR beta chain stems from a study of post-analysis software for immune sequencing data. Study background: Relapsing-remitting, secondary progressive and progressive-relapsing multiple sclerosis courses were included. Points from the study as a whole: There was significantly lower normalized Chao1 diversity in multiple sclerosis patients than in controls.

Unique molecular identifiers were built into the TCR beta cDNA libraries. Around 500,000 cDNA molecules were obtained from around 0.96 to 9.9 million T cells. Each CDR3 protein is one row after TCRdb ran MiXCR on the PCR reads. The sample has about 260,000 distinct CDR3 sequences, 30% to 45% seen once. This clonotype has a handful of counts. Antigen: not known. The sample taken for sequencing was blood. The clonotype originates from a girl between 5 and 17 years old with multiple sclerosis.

CDR3 in amino acids: CASSPRTGPLYGYTF. DNA of the CDR3: TGTGCCAGCAGTCCTCGGACAGGTCCGCTTTATGGCTACACCTTC. This chain uses TRBV12-3 or TRBV12-4 with TRBJ1-2; 7 bases line up with TRBD1. The ends lost 5 bases at V and 5 bases at J; junction bases unmatched: 11. This CDR3 comprises 15 residues.